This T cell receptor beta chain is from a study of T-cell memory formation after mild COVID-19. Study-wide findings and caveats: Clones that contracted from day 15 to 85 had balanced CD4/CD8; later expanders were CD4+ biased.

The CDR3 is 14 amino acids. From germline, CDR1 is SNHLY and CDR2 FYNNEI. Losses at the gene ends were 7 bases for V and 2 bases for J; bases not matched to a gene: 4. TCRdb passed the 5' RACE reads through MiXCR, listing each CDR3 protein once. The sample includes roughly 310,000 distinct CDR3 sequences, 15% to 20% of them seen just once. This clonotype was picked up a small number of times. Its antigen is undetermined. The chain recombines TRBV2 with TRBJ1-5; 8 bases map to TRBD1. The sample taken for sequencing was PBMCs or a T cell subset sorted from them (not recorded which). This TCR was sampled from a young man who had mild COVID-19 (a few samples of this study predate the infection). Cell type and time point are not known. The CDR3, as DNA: TGTGCCAGCACAGGGGGCCGCGGCAATCAGCCCCAGCATTTT. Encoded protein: CASTGGRGNQPQHF.